This paragraph covers one T cell receptor (beta chain) sequence. The antigen this receptor binds is unknown. No base quality information exists; no much larger clone differs at one position. The CDR3 contains 14 residues, cysteine and phenylalanine counted. CDR3 DNA only is kept here, 42 bases in frame from base 1. After removal of 5 bases from V and 3 bases from J, the junction retains 4 bases not matched to a gene. The germline V gene (reference sequence) supplies CDR1 SEHNR and CDR2 FQNEAQ. Profiling of TCR beta VDJ combinations and CDR3 sequences used genomic DNA as the template. An Illumina HiSeq 2000 was used for TCR repertoire sequencing. As for the original processing: Repertoire assessment relied on Simpson's diversity index, CDR3 size and DJ length profiles, and TRBV/TRBJ rearrangement plots. Whichever DNA sequence was most abundant in the deep sequencing data was defined as the immunodominant clone. CDR3 amino acid sequences were screened for sharing across subjects and were compared with published repertoires and the VDJdb database. TCRdb reprocessing: public reads trimmed at Q25 with fastp, clones called with MiXCR, in-frame beta chains kept. Rows matching on CDR3 protein sequence are summarized as one entry with the most common DNA and genes. These V and J calls rely on TCRdb rather than the paper's analysis. The sample table holds roughly 51,000 distinct CDR3 sequences, of which 70% to 80% were seen once. 34% of the sample is held by the ten biggest clonotypes.

This sample stems from a study of CD8+CD57+ T cells in acquired aplastic anemia (dated by TCRdb to between 2018 and 2020). In the study overall: On average, sorted CD4+ and CD8+ cells yielded 3.2 ug of extracted DNA, with a range of about 0.19 to 30 ug. Healthy donor samples averaged approximately 10 million reads for CD4+ and under 12 million for CD8+ cells.

The paper's findings and limits, for the study overall: Twenty-nine CD8+ CDR3 sequences were found to be shared between patients and controls, but these sequences appeared to be highly expressed in patients and within the immunodominant clones of the patients. Between patients and healthy controls, no significant difference in CD8+ Simpson's diversity was found (P=0.060).

In this study, sorted CD4+ and CD8+ T cells from the blood of healthy subjects and of severe aplastic anemia patients had their TCR repertoires deep-sequenced. Ficoll-Paque density gradient centrifugation was used to isolate peripheral blood mononuclear cells. Before DNA extraction, CD4+ and CD8+ T cells were sorted by FACS or by magnetic beads. The sequence joins TRBV7-9 to TRBJ1-5, with 7 bases matching TRBD1. This sequence originates from a human donor in good health, serving as a control. The sequencing input was sorted CD4+, CD8+, or CD8+CD57+ T cells (not recorded which) from PBMCs. The DNA is as follows: TGTGCCAGCAGCAAGGGACAGAACAATCAGCCCCAGCATTTT. Its translation is CASSKGQNNQPQHF. The CDR3, completed at both ends by the reference TRBV7-9 and TRBJ1-5 genes, gives the full variable domain DTGVSQNPRHKITKRGQNVTFRCDPISEHNRLYWYRQTLGQGPEFLTYFQNEAQLEKSRLLSDRFSAERPKGSFSTLEIQRTEQGDSAMYLCASSKGQNNQPQHFGDGTRLSIL.